Below, 15 T cell receptor beta chains from the same sample are listed, as sequenced in a study of technical replicates of blood from a few donors. Libraries were prepared by immunoSEQ multiplex PCR; TCRdb keeps only in-frame clonotypes and omits some of them. The sample consists of some 68,000 clones, roughly 96% of them appearing once. Sequenced: T cells isolated from PBMCs. Receptor source: a human donor in good health.

The rearrangement uses TRBV4-1 and TRBJ2-6, with a possible D match to TRBD2 (7 bases). Trimming took 3 bases from V and 0 from J, leaving 15 bases between them. From germline, CDR1 is MGHRA and CDR2 YSYEKL. This CDR3 is built from 18 residues. In nucleotides, the CDR3 is TGCGCCAGCAGCCATGCGGGGGCAAAGGGCTCTGGGGCCAACGTCCTGACTTTC. It translates to CASSHAGAKGSGANVLTF.

The chain joins TRBV4-1 to TRBJ1-4; D is perhaps TRBD1 (5 bases). The CDR3 spans 15 residues. Trimming took 1 base from V and 0 from J, leaving 6 bases between them. The V gene's germline CDR1 is MGHRA and CDR2 YSYEKL. CDR3 region: CASSQGGATNEKLFF. The CDR3 DNA sequence: TGCGCCAGCAGCCAAGGGGGGGCAACTAATGAAAAACTGTTTTTT.

The CDR3 nucleotides read TGTGCCAGTAGTCATAGACTAGTAGGCAATGAGCAGTTCTTC. It yields the protein CASSHRLVGNEQFF. The chain has TRBV19 and TRBJ2-1; D might be TRBD2 (6 bases). From germline, CDR1 is LNHDA and CDR2 SQIVND (reference sequence). The CDR3 sequence is 14 residues long. The V gene lost 5 bases and the J gene lost 6 bases, with 14 bases spanning the gap.

V usage is TRBV4-1 and J usage is TRBJ2-7, with 14 nucleotides matching TRBD2. Per germline, CDR1 MGHRA and CDR2 YSYEKL. The CDR3 runs to 15 residues. The V segment lost 4 bases and the J segment 5 bases; nucleotides outside the gene matches: 4. This CDR3 is CASSLTGLAGDEQYF. The CDR3 DNA sequence: TGCGCCAGCAGCCTAACGGGACTAGCGGGAGACGAGCAGTACTTC.

The V call is TRBV19, the J call TRBJ2-4, with D tentatively TRBD2 (5 bases). Germline CDR1 is LNHDA and CDR2 is SQIVND (reference sequence). This CDR3 has 12 amino acids. V gave up 9 bases and J gave up 5 bases, with 11 bases separating them. In DNA, the CDR3 is TGTGCCAGCGGGGAGCCCGAAAACATTCAGTACTTC. Encoded protein: CASGEPENIQYF.

The rearrangement joins TRBV27 to TRBJ2-2; a weak D match, TRBD1 (6 bases). CDR1 and CDR2 from the germline V gene are MNHEY and SMNVEV (reference sequence). Trimming removed 6 bases at V and 5 bases at J, with 22 bases between. This CDR3 is built from 17 residues. The CDR3 DNA is TGTGCCAGCAGCCAAACCTCACAGGGTGTAAGGACCGGGGAGCTGTTTTTT. Protein product: CASSQTSQGVRTGELFF.

The chain combines TRBV7-8 with TRBJ1-2; 12 bases match TRBD1. Germline values: CDR1 SGHVS, CDR2 FQNEAQ. Trimming took 5 bases from V and 13 from J; bases not matched to a gene: 8. This CDR3 has 13 amino acids. The CDR3 nucleotides read TGTGCCAGCAGCGAGGGACAGGGGGCCTTTATCACCTTC. Its protein product is CASSEGQGAFITF. The full variable domain, with the rest looked up from reference TRBV7-8 and TRBJ1-2, is GAGVSQSPRYKVAKRGQDVALRCDPISGHVSLFWYQQALGQGPEFLTYFQNEAQLDKSGLPSDRFFAERPEGSVSTLKIQRTQQEDSAVYLCASSEGQGAFITFGSGTRLTVV.

Only one count was recorded for this clone. CDR3 DNA: TGTGCCTGGAGTGGCTATAGCAATCAGCCCCAGCATTTT. It is translated as CAWSGYSNQPQHF. The V and J genes are TRBV30 and TRBJ1-5; D ambiguous. Trimming took 1 base from V and 0 from J, leaving 4 bases between them. The CDR3 totals 13 residues. Germline assignment: CDR1 GTSNPN and CDR2 SVGIG (reference sequence).

The chain uses TRBV7-2 and TRBJ2-3; unclear D gene. Trimming pared 2 bases from V and 1 base from J, leaving 10 bases between. Germline V gene sequence: CDR1 SGHTA, CDR2 FQGNSA. The CDR3 extends over 15 amino acids. In DNA form, the CDR3 reads TGTGCCAGCAGCTTAATTTCAGTACGCACAGATACGCAGTATTTT. It yields the protein CASSLISVRTDTQYF.

The chain links TRBV27 to TRBJ2-7; 7 bases fit TRBD2. CDR1 is MNHEY, CDR2 SMNVEV, per germline (reference sequence). The CDR3 contains 14 residues. V dropped 5 bases and J dropped 6; count of bases not matched to a gene: 10. The CDR3 nucleotides are TGTGCCAGCAGTCTCCTAGCGGAGATATCCGAGCAGTACTTC. Translated, it gives CASSLLAEISEQYF.

The V call is TRBV29-1, the J call TRBJ2-1, with TRBD2 matching 9 bases. Germline-derived CDR1 and CDR2 are SQVTM and ANQGSEA. This CDR3 comprises 14 residues. V was clipped by 1 base and J by 9 bases; unmatched bases: 7. Here the CDR3 DNA reads TGCAGCGTTGAAGTACGACTAGCGGATGTTGAGCAGTTCTTC. Residues: CSVEVRLADVEQFF.

The chain employs TRBV7-8 and TRBJ2-7; 8 bases fit TRBD1. V shed 6 bases and J 5 bases; nucleotides not matched to a gene: 12. CDR3 length: 15 residues. Looked up from germline, CDR1 is SGHVS and CDR2 is FQNEAQ. The CDR3 spells CASSPFRQGQDEQYF. The DNA for the CDR3 is TGTGCCAGCAGTCCTTTTCGACAGGGGCAAGACGAGCAGTACTTC.

The chain has TRBV28 and TRBJ1-2; D gene uncertain. The CDR3 consists of 12 residues. Germline V gene data show CDR1 as MDHEN and CDR2 as SYDVKM. Deletions cut 2 bases from V and 7 bases from J, with 8 bases between. The CDR3 DNA follows: TGTGCCAGCAGTTTACCCGCAGGTGGCTACACCTTC. This codes for CASSLPAGGYTF.

DNA for the CDR3: TGTGCCTGGAGTGTACAGGGAGGGGGAAGGTATGGCTACACCTTC. This sequence encodes CAWSVQGGGRYGYTF. The chain links TRBV30 to TRBJ1-2; a weak D match, TRBD1 (6 bases). CDR3 length: 15 residues. V gave up 0 bases and J gave up 5 bases, with 16 bases separating them. The V gene's germline CDR1 is GTSNPN and CDR2 SVGIG (reference sequence).

This clone was seen once. The V call is TRBV6-5, the J call TRBJ2-5; TRBD2 aligns across 8 bases. J gave up 5 bases and V 5 bases, and 7 bases lay outside the gene matches. CDR3 length: 14 residues. Looked up from germline, CDR1 is MNHEY and CDR2 is SVGAGI. CDR3 nucleotide sequence: TGTGCCAGCAGTGCAAAGCGGGAGAGGGAGACCCAGTACTTC. Translated, it gives CASSAKRERETQYF.